The TCR beta chain under discussion was sequenced for a study of technical replicates of blood from a handful of donors. The assay was immunoSEQ multiplex PCR, and TCRdb's table has in-frame clones only and misses some. The table shows 65,000 to 90,000 clones, with 91% occurring only once. Germline values: CDR1 SEHNR, CDR2 FQNEAQ (reference sequence). With V trimmed by 6 bases and J by 5 bases, 5 bases remained unmatched. This CDR3 contains 14 residues. Sequencing used T cells isolated from PBMCs. The chain links TRBV7-9 to TRBJ1-4, with 8 bases matching TRBD1. This receptor was taken from a human donor in good health. This CDR3 is CASRDRVENEKLFF. The CDR3 DNA follows: TGTGCCAGCAGGGACAGGGTAGAGAATGAAAAACTGTTTTTT.